The clone carrying this T cell receptor (beta chain) occurred a few times. Its specificity is unknown. The data were obtained in a study of T cell responses to AZD1222 COVID-19 vaccine. General study points: Researchers report vaccine-associated CD4 TCRs spanning spike, with dominance at 160-218 and 743-854. Reportedly, nearly half the spike-specific TCRs target unmutated variant regions. Donors skewed white British and female; clonal diversity was possibly underestimated.

Clones were read by immunoSEQ multiplex PCR, and TCRdb kept only the in-frame ones, dropping some. Among 65,000 to 90,000 clones listed, 86% were seen once. The germline gives CDR1 SGHTA, CDR2 FQGNSA. V was clipped by 1 base and J by 0 bases; unmatched bases: 8. This CDR3 contains 18 residues. This TCR was sampled from an adult in good health. The sample was peripheral blood, taken on day 0 of AZD1222 vaccination. The chain has TRBV7-2 and TRBJ2-7; 11 nucleotides align to TRBD2. The CDR3 DNA is TGTGCCAGCAGCTTAGATCCCCCTACTAGCGGGGGCTCCTACGAGCAGTACTTC. The encoded protein is CASSLDPPTSGGSYEQYF.